The clone carrying this TCR beta chain was recorded many times. Its specificity is unknown. As handled by the study authors: Clinicopathological groups differed in CDR3, with these differences serving to build a distant-metastasis classifier for papillary thyroid cancer. TCRdb re-clonotyped the PCR reads via MiXCR. For this entry, the V and J calls and clone size follow TCRdb and not the study's own pipeline. The repertoire has approximately 30,000 clones, 7% to 9% of them found once; the top ten carry around 44%. This record belongs to a study of metastatic and nonmetastatic thyroid tumors. The wider study: Across peripheral blood and tumor or nodule tissue samples taken from malignant and benign thyroid patients, the repertoires were compared with one another.

All patients reached thyroid surgery having received no treatment beforehand. Trimming removed 7 bases at V and 4 bases at J, with 13 bases between. The CDR3 covers 13 residues. Findings and limits, study-wide: TCR beta diversity was reportedly significantly higher in malignant thyroid tumors than benign nodules, in blood and tumor.

This clonotype was obtained from a female donor with papillary thyroid cancer or a benign thyroid nodule (not recorded which). Some clones in this sample may be carry-over from other donors' samples. The source material was blood. This sequence joins TRBV12-3 or TRBV12-4 and TRBJ2-5, with D tentatively TRBD2 (5 bases). CDR3 sequence reads: CASTLASGETQYF. CDR3 bases: TGTGCCAGCACCCTGGCGAGCGGAGAGACCCAGTACTTC.